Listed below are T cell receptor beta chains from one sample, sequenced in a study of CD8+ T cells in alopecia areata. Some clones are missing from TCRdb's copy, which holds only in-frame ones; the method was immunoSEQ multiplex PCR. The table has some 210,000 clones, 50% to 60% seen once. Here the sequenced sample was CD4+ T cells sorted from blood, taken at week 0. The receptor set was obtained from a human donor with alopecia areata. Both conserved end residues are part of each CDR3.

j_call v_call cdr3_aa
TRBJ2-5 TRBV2 CASTGGVETQYF
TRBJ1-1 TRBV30 CAWIPRLGVREAFF
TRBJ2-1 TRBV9 CASSISYRGGRYNEQFF
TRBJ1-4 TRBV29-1 CSVATNEKLFF
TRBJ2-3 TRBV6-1 CASRVTGPADTQYF
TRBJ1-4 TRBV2 CASSSSPSRLFF
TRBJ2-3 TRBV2 CASRGSGTSSDTQYF
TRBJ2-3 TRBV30 CAWTRGSGGDTQYF
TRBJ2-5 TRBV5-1 CASKTGNQETQYF
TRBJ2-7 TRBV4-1 CASSWSGGGAYEQYF
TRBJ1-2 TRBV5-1 CASKISSLAGYTF
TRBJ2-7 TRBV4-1 CASSTPGGKVGHNSYEQYF
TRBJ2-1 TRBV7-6 CASSLISGKSSYNEQFF
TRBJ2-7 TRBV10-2 CASSGDREYEQYF
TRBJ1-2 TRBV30 CAWSQGTAADGYTF
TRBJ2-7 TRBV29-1 CSVESFRVAGGGEQYF